Detailed here is one T cell receptor beta chain. The data are from a study of tumor-infiltrating lymphocytes in localized non-small cell lung cancer. Generated by immunoSEQ multiplex PCR, the TCRdb table keeps only in-frame clones and is missing some. The sample shows around 10,000 clones, approximately 60% of them seen only once. The CDR3 totals 13 residues. Losses at the gene ends were 5 bases for V and 7 bases for J; bases not matched to a gene: 5. CDR1 and CDR2 (germline): MNHEY, SVGAGI. This chain joins TRBV6-5 and TRBJ1-2; 9 nucleotides match TRBD1. The sequence derives from a human donor with non-small cell lung cancer. The sequenced material came from uninvolved lung tissue not adjacent to the tumor. DNA of the CDR3: TGTGCCAGCAGTCAGGACAGGGGTGGTGGCTACACCTTC. This sequence encodes CASSQDRGGGYTF.